This TCR beta chain came from a study of spatial heterogeneity in lung cancer. Indicated time point: sample taken at primary tumor resection. Researchers sequenced whole RNA taken from tumor, nontumor lung or frozen PBMC without sorting. TCRdb itself ran the 5' RACE reads through MiXCR, one entry per CDR3 protein. The repertoire consists of some 11,000 distinct CDR3 sequences, with over 6.5% occurring once and the leading ten covering roughly a quarter. The sequenced sample was PBMCs, obtained at surgery. The clonotype originates from a male donor with early-stage non-small cell lung cancer.

The CDR3 nucleotides read TGTGCCACCAGCAGAGGGGCAGGGGAAGCTTTCTTT. Its protein is CATSRGAGEAFF. The chain joins TRBV15 to TRBJ1-1; weak D call: TRBD1 (5 bases). V was pared by 1 base and J by 8 bases, with 8 bases between. Germline CDR1 LNHNV, CDR2 YYDKDF (reference sequence). The CDR3 has 12 amino acids.